The 4 T cell receptor beta chains reported below all come from one sample, sequenced in a study of blood T cells in healthy people across ages. For the second PCR, which ran for roughly 7 to 11 cycles, a sample-barcoded 5' primer and a J-beta primer mix were used. TCRdb processed the 5' RACE reads anew with MiXCR; each CDR3 protein has one entry. The repertoire includes about 900,000 distinct CDR3 sequences, 45% to 50% of them detected once, and around an eighth sits in the top ten. Sequencing was done on a sample of blood. All receptors come from a man aged 30-40 years in good health.

V and J are TRBV9 and TRBJ2-7; 13 positions agree with TRBD2. This CDR3 spans 16 amino acids. Germline V lookup: CDR1 SGDLS, CDR2 YYNGEE. With V trimmed by 0 bases and J by 3 bases, 3 bases remained unmatched. This CDR3 is CASSVGGLAGVYEQYF. CDR3 in DNA: TGTGCCAGCAGCGTAGGCGGACTAGCGGGGGTCTACGAGCAGTACTTC.

This chain uses TRBV4-2 with TRBJ1-6, with D tentatively TRBD1 (5 bases). CDR3 size: 13 residues. Germline CDR1 LGHNA, CDR2 YNFKEQ. Trimming removed 0 bases at V and 9 bases at J, with 6 bases between. This CDR3 reads CASSQEQVSPLHF. The CDR3 DNA reads as TGTGCCAGCAGCCAAGAACAGGTTTCACCCCTCCACTTT.

This chain uses TRBV4-3 with TRBJ2-1, with D tentatively TRBD1 (5 bases). The CDR3 contains 17 residues. Germline V gives CDR1 LGHNA, CDR2 YSLEER. Between the trimmed V and J ends, which lost 0 bases and 6 bases, there was a span of 18 bases. The CDR3 DNA sequence: TGCGCCAGCAGCCAAGAAGGGCCAGGGCCCTTCACCAATGAGCAGTTCTTC. Translation gives CASSQEGPGPFTNEQFF.

The chain uses TRBV6-1 and TRBJ2-7, with D possibly TRBD2 on 6 matching bases. Germline V gene sequence: CDR1 MNHNS, CDR2 SASEGT. The CDR3 totals 14 residues. Trimming took 2 bases from V and 7 from J, leaving 15 bases between them. The CDR3 bases are TGTGCCAGCAGTGAATTTAGGACTGCGGGGGAGCAGTACTTC. It specifies CASSEFRTAGEQYF.